These 4 T cell receptor beta chains were all obtained from the same sample, sequenced in a study of CD8 T cells in Susac syndrome. With random hexamers, roughly 0.45 to 1 ug RNA was reverse transcribed. MiXCR, run by TCRdb on the immunoSEQ multiplex PCR reads, gives a single entry per CDR3 protein. The data contain 150,000 or so distinct CDR3 sequences, 95% to 96% of them singletons. The source material was CD4+ T cells from PBMCs. The receptors here all came from a human donor with Susac syndrome.

The rearrangement joins TRBV25-1 to TRBJ2-7, with 10 bases fitting TRBD1. Germline lookup yields CDR1 MGHDK and CDR2 SYGVNS. CDR3 length equals 15 residues. With V trimmed by 7 bases and J by 3 bases, 9 bases remained unmatched. DNA for the CDR3: TGTGCCAGCACTTCCCCGGGACAGGGGATCTACGAGCAGTACTTC. This gives the protein CASTSPGQGIYEQYF.

As DNA, the CDR3 is TGTGCCAGCAGCTTTCCGGGAGGCAATCAGCCCCAGCATTTT. It codes for CASSFPGGNQPQHF. V gene TRBV7-2 combines with J gene TRBJ1-5; no clear D gene. The CDR3 is made up of 14 amino acids. Trimming shortened V by 3 bases and J by 2 bases, and 8 bases separated the two germline ends. CDR1 is SGHTA and CDR2 is FQGNSA in the germline V gene.

V and J are TRBV10-2 and TRBJ2-7; 8 bases fit TRBD2. The CDR3 extends over 16 amino acids. Germline V lookup: CDR1 WSHSY, CDR2 SAAADI. Trimming took 3 bases from V and 0 from J; bases not matched to a gene: 7. Here the CDR3 DNA reads TGCGCCAGCAGTGATCCGGGTAGCGGGACCTCCTACGAGCAGTACGTC. Its translation: CASSDPGSGTSYEQYV.

The chain links TRBV29-1 to TRBJ1-5; D unclear. Trimming left V 6 bases short and J 9 bases short, with 6 bases between. CDR3 size: 9 residues. CDR1 and CDR2 (germline): SQVTM, ANQGSEA. The CDR3 coding sequence is TGCAGCGTCCCATTGCCCCAGCATTTT. It codes for CSVPLPQHF. The entire variable domain, with the rest obtained from reference TRBV29-1 and TRBJ1-5, is as follows: SAVISQKPSRDICQRGTSLTIQCQVDSQVTMMFWYRQQPGQSLTLIATANQGSEATYESGFVIDKFPISRPNLTFSTLTVSNMSPEDSSIYLCSVPLPQHFGDGTRLSIL.